This TCR beta chain was identified during a study of T cells in Graves' hyperthyroidism and ophthalmopathy. Study information: Initial diagnosis, before any treatment, was when peripheral blood was collected. Study-level points and caveats: Most clonotypes that expanded in the thyroid above 0.001 also showed up in blood.

In this sample, this clonotype turned up a few times. Its matching antigen is unknown. RNA transcripts were the template for amplifying TCR beta CDR3 regions. With the HTBI primer set, the TCR CDR3 went through a first round of RT-PCR. TCRdb re-called the multiplex PCR reads through MiXCR, storing one row per CDR3 protein. The sample has some 550,000 distinct CDR3 sequences; roughly 16% are singletons. What was sequenced was blood. This TCR derives from a woman between 40 and 50 years old with Graves' ophthalmopathy.

The DNA for the CDR3 is TGCAGTGCTAGGACAGCTTCGAGAGGAAACACCATATATTTT. It specifies CSARTASRGNTIYF. This sequence joins TRBV20-1 and TRBJ1-3, with D possibly being TRBD1 (5 bases). The CDR3 is 14 amino acids. Looked up from germline, CDR1 is DFQATT and CDR2 is SNEGSKA (reference sequence). The ends were cut back, 3 bases at V and 4 bases at J, with 13 bases in the middle.